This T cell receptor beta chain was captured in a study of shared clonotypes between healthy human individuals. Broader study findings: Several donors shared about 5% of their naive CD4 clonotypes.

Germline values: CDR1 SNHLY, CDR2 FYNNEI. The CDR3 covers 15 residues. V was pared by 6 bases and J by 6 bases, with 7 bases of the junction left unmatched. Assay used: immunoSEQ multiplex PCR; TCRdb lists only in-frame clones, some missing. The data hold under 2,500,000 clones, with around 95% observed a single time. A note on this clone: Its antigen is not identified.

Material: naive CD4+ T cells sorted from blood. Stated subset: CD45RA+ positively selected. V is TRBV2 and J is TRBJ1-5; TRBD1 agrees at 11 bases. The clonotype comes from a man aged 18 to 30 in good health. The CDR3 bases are TGTGCCAGCAGCGCCGGGACAGGGGGTGGTCAGCCCCAGCATTTT. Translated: CASSAGTGGGQPQHF.